This T cell receptor (beta chain) was documented in a study of shared clonotypes between healthy human individuals. Notes on this clone: Its specificity is not known.

CD45RO-negative CD8 cells positively selected for CCR7 made up the naive population, which excluded terminally differentiated effector memory CD45RA+ cells. The V gene lost 5 bases and the J gene lost 2 bases, with 19 bases spanning the gap. Germline V gene lookup returns CDR1 MNHEY and CDR2 SMNVEV (reference sequence). The CDR3 loop spans 16 amino acids. Researchers divided each subset's genomic DNA evenly across several immunoSEQ plates. Some clones are missing from TCRdb's copy, which holds only in-frame ones; the method was immunoSEQ multiplex PCR. The sample holds about 2.1 million clones, roughly 95% seen once. Points from the study as a whole: Richness estimates generally favored naive over memory subsets. Clonotypes that were shared across a handful of donors made up roughly 5% of naive CD4 clonotypes. The researchers took only blood, and tissue repertoires probably look different.

This rearrangement joins TRBV27 to TRBJ2-7; the D gene is possibly TRBD2 (7 bases). The clonotype was recovered from a man younger than 30 in good health. Some clones in this sample may be carry-over from other donors' samples. The sample comprised naive CD8+ T cells from PBMCs. The CDR3 sequence: CASSPLSGGLPYEQYF. Here the CDR3 DNA reads TGTGCCAGCAGTCCCCTCTCCGGGGGGCTCCCCTACGAGCAGTACTTC.